This T cell receptor (beta chain) was found in a study of PD-1 blockade in classical Hodgkin lymphoma. Study findings and constraints: Healthy donors were reported to have higher baseline TCR diversity than newly diagnosed patients. Repertoire differences have undefined causes, possibly disease activity or prior therapy. The study found that TCR diversity rose significantly by C4D1 in CD4+ but not CD8+ cells.

All patients experienced relapse after autologous stem cell transplantation, and brentuximab vedotin exposure was variable. The CDR3 length is 15 residues. The V and J ends lost 3 bases and 2 bases, in that order; junction bases with no gene match: 7. Germline loops: CDR1 SGHTS, CDR2 YDEGEE. In the case of this clone: Its matching antigen is unknown.

Some clones are missing from TCRdb's copy, which holds only in-frame ones; the method was immunoSEQ multiplex PCR. The repertoire has tens of thousands of clones, more than 85% of them found once; the top ten carry 6.5% to 8%. The chain has TRBV5-8 and TRBJ2-5, with TRBD1 matching over 7 bases. Sample: peripheral blood mononuclear cells (PBMCs), taken at baseline. The sequence derives from a human donor with classical Hodgkin lymphoma. The CDR3 DNA sequence: TGTGCCAGCAGCTCCGAAGGGACAGTACAAGAGACCCAGTACTTC. Protein: CASSSEGTVQETQYF. Full variable domain (missing parts from reference TRBV5-8 and TRBJ2-5): EAGVTQSPTHLIKTRGQQATLRCSPISGHTSVYWYQQALGLGLQFLLWYDEGEERNRGNFPPRFSGRQFPNYSSELNVNALELEDSALYLCASSSEGTVQETQYFGPGTRLLVL.